This entry concerns a single TCR beta chain. Its binding antigen is unknown. No much larger clone is present one base from it, and per-base qualities are unavailable. This specimen belongs to a study of T cell responses to AZD1222 COVID-19 vaccine (dated by TCRdb to the early 2020s). The study in broad terms: TCR sequencing covered fewer than 250 trial participants: about 210 given two doses of AZD1222 and 26 given two doses of MenACWY control vaccine. Enrollment into the trials was organized by age into subgroups of 18-55, 56-69 and 70-plus years, and those subgroups contained about 160, 30 and 59 TCR-sequenced participants, respectively. General conclusions and limits of the study: The vaccine-associated CD4 TCRs covered the entire spike protein, and the dominant responses fell in regions 160-218 and 743-854. Spike-specific TCR breadth and depth rose significantly after two AZD1222 doses compared with day 0 and with MenACWY recipients. The 56-69-year group was small, and its depth increase did not reach significance, likely because of low power. Epitopes outside the regions mutated in the B.1.351 and B.1.1.7 variants were reportedly recognized by nearly half of the unique spike-specific TCRs. Most participants were white British and females outnumbered males, and the authors suggested that clonal diversity may have been underestimated. Because no day 14 peak-response samples were available, repertoires were characterized only after the peak T cell response. Only six AZD1222 recipients were SARS-CoV-2 seropositive at baseline, limiting conclusions about previously exposed vaccinees.

The CDR3 regions of human TCRbeta chains were analyzed by immunosequencing. In the paper's pipeline: Repertoire TCRs were checked for matches against a reference library of SARS-CoV-2-specific TCRs that had been generated using the MIRA antigen-specificity platform. Breadth meant the fraction of unique TCRs that were SARS-CoV-2-associated, whereas depth meant the fraction of total T cells that were SARS-CoV-2-associated. Using the MIRA data, each spike-specific TCR was mapped to the spike region that the TCR reacts to and placed in a CD4 or CD8 class. Log10-transformed breadth and depth values were compared by one-way ANOVA with Sidak's multiple comparisons tests. Imported from immuneACCESS, the table was reduced by TCRdb to in-frame sequences with V and J called. These copies leave out some clones; in studies compared against another copy, an unresolved V gene accounts for under half, and the cause of the remainder is not known. The D gene and trimming were derived from the DNA, and the V and J assignments and clone size from that table. For this sample there are some 100,000 clones; around 83% appear just once. The ten biggest clones cover around 17% of the sample.

According to the study, the label for this sample's time point signals: about 28 days (+/-7) after the second vaccine dose. Because spike-specific TCR depth and breadth did not differ between the two schedules, AZD1222 recipients who got a second dose at roughly 4 weeks were pooled with those who got a second dose at roughly 12 weeks. Samples from vaccinated people were obtained from the UK trials COV001 and COV002, which included a single-blind randomized controlled phase 2/3 trial of AZD1222 (ChAdOx1 nCoV-19) in healthy adults. For TCRbeta chain sequencing, PBMC samples were collected from trial participants at day 0 and at day 28 after the second dose. V lost 5 bases and J lost 5 bases, and the count of bases not matched to a germline gene is 3. There are 13 amino acids in the CDR3, from cysteine to phenylalanine inclusive. Only the CDR3 DNA is retained, 39 bases long and in frame from the first base. From a lookup of the germline V gene (reference sequence), CDR1 and CDR2 are MNHEY and SMNVEV.

The specimen was peripheral blood, collected 28 days after the second AZD1222 dose. The sequence derives from an adult who received the AZD1222 COVID-19 vaccine. The V and J genes are TRBV27 and TRBJ1-5; 7 of the junction bases match TRBD1. The CDR3 protein: CASSNTGDQPQHF. The DNA sequence is TGTGCCAGCAGTAATACAGGGGATCAGCCCCAGCATTTT.